The 2 T cell receptor beta chains given below trace back to one sample, sequenced in a study of shared clonotypes between healthy human individuals. This table comes from immunoSEQ multiplex PCR, and its TCRdb copy is limited to in-frame clones, with some not included. The sample has a few hundred thousand clones, 73% seen once; the top ten hold more than 9%. Source material: memory CD4+ T cells sorted from blood. Specified subset: CD45RA-negative fraction. The receptors here all came from a man aged 25-45 years in good health.

The chain recombines TRBV5-4 with TRBJ1-3; a weak D match, TRBD1 (6 bases). The CDR3 consists of 17 residues. Germline V gives CDR1 SGHNT, CDR2 YYREEE (reference sequence). V was clipped by 0 bases and J by 0 bases, with 13 bases between them. The CDR3: CASSLGGGTNSGNTIYF. CDR3 bases: TGTGCCAGCAGCTTGGGTGGTGGGACAAACTCTGGAAACACCATATATTTT.

V and J are TRBV7-9 and TRBJ2-4; TRBD2 matches at 7 bases. There are 16 residues in the CDR3. V lost 0 bases to trimming and J lost 8 bases; unmatched junction nucleotides: 10. Germline CDR1 reads SEHNR; CDR2 reads FQNEAQ (reference sequence). The CDR3 region is CASSLASGFMGDIQYF. For the CDR3, the DNA is TGTGCCAGCAGCTTAGCTAGCGGGTTTATGGGAGACATTCAGTACTTC. The entire variable domain, with the rest obtained from reference TRBV7-9 and TRBJ2-4, is as follows: DTGVSQNPRHKITKRGQNVTFRCDPISEHNRLYWYRQTLGQGPEFLTYFQNEAQLEKSRLLSDRFSAERPKGSFSTLEIQRTEQGDSAMYLCASSLASGFMGDIQYFGAGTRLSVL.